The rows below give T cell receptor beta chains drawn from one sample of a study of cytomegalovirus exposure and HLA in healthy donors. The method was immunoSEQ multiplex PCR; TCRdb's version includes in-frame clones alone and lacks a portion of them. The sample consists of some 150,000 clones, 70% to 80% of them appearing once. The specimen was PBMCs. These receptors all stem from a man aged 25 to 40 in good health and CMV-seropositive. Each CDR3 is given with its conserved first and last residue. A D gene is named only where the DNA matches it firmly. Not all rows give a size; the values are once, few, many and, for expanded clones, a class.

v_call,j_call,d_call,clone_size,cdr3_aa,cdr3_nt
TRBV5-4,TRBJ2-2,.,.,CASSLEQGGGELFF,TGTGCCAGCAGCTTGGAGCAGGGTGGAGGGGAGCTGTTTTTT
TRBV6-5,TRBJ2-7,.,.,CASSWAFSYEQYF,TGTGCCAGCAGTTGGGCATTTAGCTACGAGCAGTACTTC
TRBV7-3,TRBJ2-2,TRBD1,.,CASSTPGQGGGTGELFF,TGTGCCAGCAGTACCCCGGGACAGGGGGGAGGCACCGGGGAGCTGTTTTTT
TRBV14,TRBJ2-5,TRBD2,.,CASSRRMAAGVHETQYF,TGTGCCAGCAGCCGCAGAATGGCAGCGGGGGTTCATGAGACCCAGTACTTC
TRBV5-1,TRBJ2-6,.,.,CASSLEPGPGANVLTF,TGCGCCAGCAGCTTGGAGCCAGGGCCTGGGGCCAACGTCCTGACTTTC
TRBV6-6,TRBJ2-3,TRBD1,.,CASRPGQVADTQYF,TGTGCCAGCCGACCGGGACAGGTGGCAGATACGCAGTATTTT
TRBV6-6,TRBJ1-2,TRBD1,.,CASSYSDRVYGYTF,TGTGCCAGCAGTTACTCGGACAGGGTCTATGGCTACACCTTC
TRBV5-1,TRBJ1-4,.,.,CASRPRESNEKLFF,TGCGCCAGCAGGCCAAGGGAGTCTAATGAAAAACTGTTTTTT
TRBV25-1,TRBJ2-7,.,few,CASSEPGTYEQYF,TGTGCCAGCAGTGAACCAGGCACCTACGAGCAGTACTTC
TRBV28,TRBJ1-4,TRBD1,.,CASSKDRGLEKLFF,TGTGCCAGCAGTAAGGACAGGGGGCTAGAAAAACTGTTTTTT
TRBV4-3,TRBJ2-3,.,.,CASSQETGARTHTQYF,TGCGCCAGCAGCCAAGAGACGGGAGCTCGCACTCATACGCAGTATTTT
TRBV9,TRBJ2-2,TRBD2,few,CASSVLVAGANTGELFF,TGTGCCAGCAGCGTTTTGGTAGCGGGGGCTAACACCGGGGAGCTGTTTTTT
TRBV6-4,TRBJ2-7,.,.,CASSTSVGGTYEQYF,TGTGCCAGCAGTACCAGTGTCGGGGGAACTTACGAGCAGTACTTC
TRBV6-1,TRBJ2-5,TRBD2,.,CASARGGGETQYF,TGTGCCAGCGCCCGGGGGGGCGGAGAGACCCAGTACTTC
TRBV4-1,TRBJ1-1,.,.,CASSPRRARATEAFF,TGCGCCAGCAGCCCCCGAAGGGCCAGGGCCACTGAAGCTTTCTTT
TRBV28,TRBJ2-5,TRBD2,.,CASSSSGGEETQYF,TGTGCCAGCAGCTCCAGCGGGGGGGAAGAGACCCAGTACTTC
TRBV27,TRBJ2-3,TRBD2,.,CASSPLAGGHADTQYF,TGTGCCAGCAGTCCCCTAGCGGGGGGTCATGCAGATACGCAGTATTTT
TRBV28,TRBJ1-4,.,.,CASSNPQEREKLFF,TGTGCCAGCAGCAACCCCCAAGAGAGGGAAAAACTGTTTTTT
TRBV6-1,TRBJ2-7,.,.,CASSEAHTTLADEQYF,TGTGCCAGCAGTGAAGCGCATACTACACTAGCTGACGAGCAGTACTTC
TRBV6-1,TRBJ2-3,.,.,CASSLPGTSTDTQYF,TGTGCCAGCAGTTTACCGGGAACTAGCACAGATACGCAGTATTTT
TRBV7-6,TRBJ2-1,.,once,CASSLTDNEQFF,TGTGCCAGCAGCCTGACTGACAATGAGCAGTTCTTC
TRBV7-2,TRBJ2-3,TRBD2,.,CASSLVASGGAQGTDTQYF,TGTGCCAGCAGCTTAGTTGCTAGCGGGGGGGCCCAGGGCACAGATACGCAGTATTTT
TRBV7-9,TRBJ2-7,TRBD1,.,CASSSDRTWGDPYEQYF,TGTGCCAGCAGCTCGGACAGGACCTGGGGAGATCCCTACGAGCAGTACTTC
TRBV6-5,TRBJ1-2,TRBD1,.,CASRKDRNYGYTF,TGTGCCAGCAGAAAGGACAGGAACTATGGCTACACCTTC
TRBV28,TRBJ2-7,TRBD2,.,CASSSLSGASYEQYF,TGTGCCAGCAGTTCCCTTAGCGGGGCCTCCTACGAGCAGTACTTC
TRBV5-1,TRBJ2-5,.,few,CASSLVPGQETQYF,TGCGCCAGCAGCTTGGTTCCAGGGCAAGAGACCCAGTACTTC
TRBV25-1,TRBJ2-7,.,few,CASSGSGNPFGEQYF,TGTGCCAGCAGTGGATCCGGGAACCCCTTCGGGGAGCAGTACTTC
TRBV9,TRBJ2-3,.,.,CASSPWTSTDTQYF,TGTGCCAGCAGCCCCTGGACTAGCACAGATACGCAGTATTTT
TRBV13,TRBJ2-5,.,.,CASSLEVARETQYF,TGTGCCAGCAGCTTAGAAGTAGCGCGAGAGACCCAGTACTTC
TRBV20-1,TRBJ2-5,.,.,CSAPGVETQYF,TGCAGTGCTCCAGGGGTAGAGACCCAGTACTTC
TRBV7-2,TRBJ2-7,TRBD2,.,CASSPSGGSYEQYF,TGTGCCAGCAGCCCTAGCGGGGGGTCCTACGAGCAGTACTTC
TRBV10-3,TRBJ1-5,.,.,CAISSRGSNQPQHF,TGTGCCATCAGCAGTCGGGGTAGCAATCAGCCCCAGCATTTT
TRBV28,TRBJ1-2,TRBD1,.,CASRKGQLYGYTF,TGTGCCAGCAGGAAGGGACAGCTTTATGGCTACACCTTC
TRBV7-3,TRBJ2-1,.,few,CASTPGSDEQFF,TGTGCCAGCACCCCGGGAAGCGATGAGCAGTTCTTC
TRBV6-5,TRBJ1-2,TRBD1,once,CASSLGQGGDGYTF,TGTGCCAGCAGTCTGGGACAGGGAGGCGATGGCTACACCTTC
TRBV9,TRBJ1-1,.,.,CASGRSPNTEAFF,TGTGCCAGCGGCAGGTCACCAAATACTGAAGCTTTCTTT
TRBV9,TRBJ2-1,.,.,CASSAARRGSSYNEQFF,TGTGCCAGCAGCGCTGCGAGAAGGGGGAGCTCCTACAATGAGCAGTTCTTC
TRBV28,TRBJ1-2,.,.,CVSSTPGNIYGYTF,TGTGTCAGCAGCACCCCAGGCAATATTTATGGCTACACCTTC
TRBV11-2,TRBJ2-1,TRBD1,once,CASSQITSRDRGRFF,TGTGCCAGCAGCCAAATCACGTCCCGGGACAGGGGGCGATTCTTC
TRBV30,TRBJ2-3,.,.,CAWSVLTDTQYF,TGTGCCTGGAGTGTACTCACAGATACGCAGTATTTT